The entry below describes one TCR beta chain. The antigen it binds to is not known. The record has no base qualities; no much larger clone is one base away. The CDR3 runs 15 residues from the cysteine to the phenylalanine. Only the CDR3 region is kept as DNA, spanning 45 bases read in frame from base 1. Trimming costs V 2 bases and J 8 bases, and their ends lie 18 bases apart. Via the germline V gene, CDR1 is WSHSY and CDR2 SAAADI. The data were obtained in a study of T cell responses to AZD1222 COVID-19 vaccine (dated by TCRdb to about 2021). At the level of the whole study: A total of about 230 trial participants underwent TCR sequencing, of whom 207 received two doses of AZD1222 and about 25 received two doses of the MenACWY control vaccine. Trial participants were enrolled by age into 18-55, 56-69 and 70-plus year subgroups, with approximately 160, 26 and 62 TCR-sequenced participants respectively.

Broad study findings and their caveats: In the small 56-69-year group, the increase in depth fell short of significance, most likely because of low power. Nearly half of unique spike-specific TCRs reportedly recognized epitopes outside regions mutated in the B.1.351 and B.1.1.7 variants. The whole spike protein was spanned by vaccine-associated CD4 TCRs, and dominant responses were seen in regions 160-218 and 743-854. Spike-specific TCR breadth and depth rose significantly after two AZD1222 doses compared with day 0 and with MenACWY recipients. Because no day 14 peak-response samples were available, repertoires were characterized only after the peak T cell response. Conclusions about previously exposed vaccinees are limited because only six or seven AZD1222 recipients were SARS-CoV-2 seropositive at baseline. Most participants were white British and females outnumbered males, and the authors suggested that clonal diversity may have been underestimated.

This sample's time point label indicates: about 28 days (+/-7) after the second vaccine dose. AZD1222 recipients with second doses at about 4 weeks or about 12 weeks were pooled, because spike-specific TCR depth and breadth did not differ between schedules. Vaccinee samples were obtained from the UK trials COV001 and COV002, which included a single-blind randomized controlled phase 2/3 trial of AZD1222 (ChAdOx1 nCoV-19) in healthy adults. Trial participant PBMC samples were collected at day 0 and day 28 after the second dose for TCRbeta chain sequencing. The CDR3 regions of human TCRbeta chains were analyzed by immunosequencing. As for the original processing: Repertoire TCRs were checked for matches against a reference library of SARS-CoV-2-specific TCRs that had been generated using the MIRA antigen-specificity platform. Breadth was defined as the fraction of unique TCRs that were SARS-CoV-2-associated, and depth was defined as the fraction of total T cells that were SARS-CoV-2-associated. Using the MIRA data, each spike-specific TCR was mapped to the spike region that the TCR reacts to and placed in a CD4 or CD8 class. Log10-transformed breadth and depth values were compared by one-way ANOVA with Sidak's multiple comparisons tests. TCRdb stores this immuneACCESS table with in-frame sequences only. Part of the clones is absent; in the studies checked, under half of the shortfall reflects unresolved V genes, and no reason is known for the rest. Clonal size and the V and J genes are those of that table, whereas D and trimming came from the DNA. This sample lists approximately 130,000 clones; 84% were detected once. 25% to 35% of the sample belongs to the ten largest clones.

The chain is assembled from TRBV10-2 and TRBJ1-2; the D gene remains uncertain. The source is an adult who received the AZD1222 COVID-19 vaccine. This specimen was peripheral blood, taken 28 days after the second AZD1222 dose. The nucleotide sequence reads as follows: TGCGCCAGCAGTGAGATGGCCTTACTTAACGGGGGCTACACCTTC. This translates into CASSEMALLNGGYTF.